The entry below describes one T cell receptor beta chain. The antigen is not known. The sample is drawn from a study of T cells in localized non-small cell lung cancer. Study-level points and caveats: A single tumor region was sequenced, leaving heterogeneity possible.

There are 12 residues in the CDR3. In germline, CDR1 is SGHDT, CDR2 YYEEEE. V shed 1 base and J shed 4 bases, with 5 bases lying between them. The repertoire was sequenced with immunoSEQ multiplex PCR; TCRdb's copy has only in-frame clones and lacks some. The sample consists of roughly 24,000 clones, under 95% of them appearing once. The sample in question was peripheral blood, obtained before any cancer treatment. The clonotype originates from a female donor older than 55 with stage II squamous cell lung carcinoma. The V gene is TRBV5-6, the J gene TRBJ1-1; D uncertain. The CDR3 coding sequence is TGTGCCAGCAGCTTGCGTAGCACTGAAGCTTTCTTT. Translated: CASSLRSTEAFF.